The 21 T cell receptor beta chains below come from one sample, sequenced in a study of OX40 agonist ivuxolimab in advanced cancers. Data came from immunoSEQ multiplex PCR; TCRdb stores just in-frame clones and leaves some out. The repertoire holds about 73,000 clones, with 88% as singletons. The sequencing used CD4+ or CD8+ T cells sorted from blood, collected in a trial of the OX40 agonist ivuxolimab. Receptors originate from an adult with an advanced solid tumor such as melanoma, head and neck, liver or kidney cancer.

This chain uses TRBV5-1 with TRBJ2-4; D perhaps matches TRBD2 (6 bases). The germline V and J ends were trimmed by 0 bases and 6 bases, with 10 bases remaining between them. The CDR3 covers 14 residues. The germline V gene encodes CDR1 SGHRS and CDR2 YFSETQ. CDR3: CASSLGSGSNIQYF. CDR3 bases: TGCGCCAGCAGCTTGGGTAGCGGATCAAACATTCAGTACTTC.

The V gene is TRBV19, the J gene TRBJ1-1, with a tentative D call TRBD1 (5 bases). The CDR3 spans 14 residues. Trimming took off 3 bases at V and 2 bases at J, with 10 bases between the two ends. CDR1 is LNHDA, CDR2 SQIVND, per germline (reference sequence). The CDR3 DNA is TGTGCCAGTAGTATTCAGGGCCAAAACACTGAAGCTTTCTTT. Translating it yields CASSIQGQNTEAFF.

This clone was recorded only once. The V gene is TRBV5-1, the J gene TRBJ1-1; no reliable D call. Trimming removed 3 bases at V and 0 bases at J, with 6 bases between. The V gene's germline CDR1 is SGHRS and CDR2 YFSETQ. The length of the CDR3 is 13 residues. Here the CDR3 reads CASSSRLNTEAFF. Here the CDR3 DNA reads TGCGCCAGCAGCTCCCGATTGAACACTGAAGCTTTCTTT.

The V and J genes are TRBV18 and TRBJ1-4; D not certain. CDR3 length equals 13 residues. Per the germline V gene, CDR1 is KGHSH and CDR2 is LQKENI. V was clipped by 5 bases and J by 0 bases, with 4 bases between them. This chain's CDR3 is CASSLATNEKLFF. As DNA, the CDR3 is TGTGCCAGCTCATTAGCAACTAATGAAAAACTGTTTTTT.

The gene calls are TRBV5-1 and TRBJ2-7; 10 nucleotides agree with TRBD1. Germline loops: CDR1 SGHRS, CDR2 YFSETQ. The V segment lost 5 bases and the J segment 7 bases; nucleotides outside the gene matches: 12. This CDR3 has 15 residues. The CDR3 nucleotides are TGCGCCAGCAGGGCCCCGGGACAGGGGTCGGGAGAGCAGTACTTC. Its protein is CASRAPGQGSGEQYF.

This chain connects TRBV2 to TRBJ2-7; no firm D call. Trimming left V 1 base short and J 6 bases short, with 7 bases between. Germline values: CDR1 SNHLY, CDR2 FYNNEI. This CDR3 is built from 12 residues. The CDR3 spells CASSEGWGEQYF. As DNA, the CDR3 is TGTGCCAGCAGTGAAGGGTGGGGCGAGCAGTACTTC.

The chain joins TRBV5-4 to TRBJ1-2, with 7 bases aligning to TRBD1. The length of the CDR3 is 15 residues. Germline trimming cut 4 bases from V and 6 bases from J; bases unmatched to any gene: 12. CDR1 and CDR2 from the germline V gene are SGHNT and YYREEE (reference sequence). CDR3 nucleotide sequence: TGTGCCAGCAGCCCGACAGGGAGGTTTGCGGATGGCTACACCTTC. It encodes CASSPTGRFADGYTF.

This clone was seen only once. The V call is TRBV2, the J call TRBJ1-3; D unclear. V was shortened by 1 base and J by 5 bases, with 9 bases between the two germline ends. Germline V CDR1 and CDR2: SNHLY, FYNNEI. This CDR3 has 14 amino acids. CDR3 DNA: TGTGCCAGCAGTGAAGAGGGAGGAAGAAACACCATATATTTT. Translation gives CASSEEGGRNTIYF.

The genes are TRBV18 and TRBJ1-1; 7 positions agree with TRBD1. This CDR3 region has 15 residues. V shed 2 bases and J 1 base; nucleotides not matched to a gene: 4. Germline loops: CDR1 KGHSH, CDR2 LQKENI. CDR3 protein: CASSPGTAQNTEAFF. Written as DNA, the CDR3 is TGTGCCAGCTCACCAGGGACAGCTCAGAACACTGAAGCTTTCTTT. The whole variable domain, remainder taken from reference TRBV18 and TRBJ1-1, is NAGVMQNPRHLVRRRGQEARLRCSPMKGHSHVYWYRQLPEEGLKFMVYLQKENIIDESGMPKERFSAEFPKEGPSILRIQQVVRGDSAAYFCASSPGTAQNTEAFFGQGTRLTVV.

The chain couples TRBV5-1 to TRBJ2-1; tentatively, D is TRBD2 (6 bases). The CDR3 extends over 15 amino acids. Germline-derived CDR1 and CDR2 are SGHRS and YFSETQ. With 7 bases removed from V and 1 base from J, the gap between germline ends came to 15 bases. The CDR3 reads CASGTGSNSYNEQFF. Written as DNA, the CDR3 is TGCGCCAGCGGTACCGGGAGTAATTCCTACAATGAGCAGTTCTTC.

The chain recombines TRBV11-1 with TRBJ1-4; D unresolved. Germline-derived CDR1 and CDR2 are SGHAT and FQDESV (reference sequence). The CDR3 length is 13 residues. Trimming cost V 5 bases and J 0 bases, with 4 bases left between them. CDR3 coding DNA: TGTGCCAGCAGCAGATCAACTAATGAAAAACTGTTTTTT. Translated: CASSRSTNEKLFF.

The rearrangement joins TRBV10-3 to TRBJ1-4, with D tentatively TRBD1 (5 bases). With 3 bases removed from V and 8 bases from J, the gap between germline ends came to 13 bases. The germline V gene has CDR1 ENHRY and CDR2 SYGVKD. CDR3 length: 14 amino acids. The DNA of the CDR3 is TGTGCCATCAGTGAAAGGCAGGGTGGGGAAAAACTGTTTTTT. Protein sequence: CAISERQGGEKLFF.

The rearrangement links TRBV14 to TRBJ1-1, with a possible D match to TRBD1 (5 bases). V lost 5 bases and J lost 3, with 10 bases in between. The CDR3 is 13 amino acids. Germline V gives CDR1 SGHDN, CDR2 FVKESK. CDR3 in amino acids: CASSLDTDTEAFF. The CDR3 coding sequence is TGTGCCAGCAGCTTGGACACAGACACTGAAGCTTTCTTT.

The chain links TRBV11-3 to TRBJ2-1, with D perhaps given as TRBD1 or TRBD2 (5 bases each). This CDR3 spans 15 amino acids. The V gene lost 5 bases and the J gene lost 5 bases, with 16 bases spanning the gap. Germline loops: CDR1 SGHNT, CDR2 YENEEA. The CDR3 here is CASSPAAVGDNEQFF. The CDR3 nucleotides are TGTGCCAGCAGCCCCGCGGCGGTGGGGGACAATGAGCAGTTCTTC.

V is TRBV2 and J is TRBJ2-2; 9 nucleotides match TRBD1. Germline values: CDR1 SNHLY, CDR2 FYNNEI. This CDR3 comprises 16 residues. J lost 1 base, V lost 6 bases, and 6 bases had no gene match. This chain's CDR3 is CASRERTGVNTGELFF. CDR3 nucleotides: TGTGCCAGCAGAGAACGGACAGGGGTGAACACCGGGGAGCTGTTTTTT.

The chain recombines TRBV29-1 with TRBJ1-1; tentatively, D is TRBD1 (5 bases). V lost 3 bases and J lost 0, with 11 bases in between. The CDR3 consists of 14 residues. Looked up from germline, CDR1 is SQVTM and CDR2 is ANQGSEA. CDR3 residues: CSVDRAGMNTEAFF. The CDR3 region has the DNA TGCAGCGTTGATCGGGCAGGGATGAACACTGAAGCTTTCTTT.

The V call is TRBV6-6, the J call TRBJ1-2; D is uncertain. The CDR3 contains 13 residues. Trimming took 5 bases from V and 2 from J, leaving 9 bases between them. Germline assignment: CDR1 MNHNY and CDR2 SVGAGI (reference sequence). CDR3 sequence (DNA): TGTGCCAGCAGTCCGCAGGAAAACTATGGCTACACCTTC. Translating it yields CASSPQENYGYTF.

The CDR3 DNA reads as TGTGCCAGCAGTGAACGACTGGGGAAGAATAGCAATCAGCCCCAGCATTTT. As protein: CASSERLGKNSNQPQHF. The genes are TRBV6-1 and TRBJ1-5; no reliable D call. Germline-derived CDR1 and CDR2 are MNHNS and SASEGT. V was cut by 2 bases and J by 0 bases, with 14 bases left in between. The CDR3 loop spans 17 amino acids.

The chain recombines TRBV5-1 with TRBJ1-6; a weak D match, TRBD1 (5 bases). The CDR3 contains 16 residues. Trimming shortened V by 3 bases and J by 7 bases, and 17 bases separated the two germline ends. Germline V lookup: CDR1 SGHRS, CDR2 YFSETQ. The CDR3 nucleotides read TGCGCCAGCAGCTGGGAGGGGTCTCGGATCAATTCACCCCTCCACTTT. Its translation: CASSWEGSRINSPLHF.

This CDR3 reads CASSLGLWGQGTQYF. In nucleotides, the CDR3 is TGTGCCAGCAGCTTGGGACTTTGGGGCCAGGGGACCCAGTACTTC. This chain connects TRBV5-4 to TRBJ2-5; D perhaps matches TRBD1 (5 bases). The CDR3 sequence is 15 residues long. V was shortened by 0 bases and J by 7 bases, with 16 bases between the two germline ends. Germline CDR1 reads SGHNT; CDR2 reads YYREEE (reference sequence).

The chain couples TRBV6-4 to TRBJ2-1; 7 positions agree with TRBD2. The CDR3 length is 18 residues. V dropped 6 bases and J dropped 4; count of bases not matched to a gene: 18. The germline V gene has CDR1 MRHNA and CDR2 SNTAGT. The CDR3 sequence is CASSKNHLPAGKYNEQFF. The CDR3 DNA is TGTGCCAGCAGCAAAAATCACCTCCCAGCGGGGAAATACAATGAGCAGTTCTTC.